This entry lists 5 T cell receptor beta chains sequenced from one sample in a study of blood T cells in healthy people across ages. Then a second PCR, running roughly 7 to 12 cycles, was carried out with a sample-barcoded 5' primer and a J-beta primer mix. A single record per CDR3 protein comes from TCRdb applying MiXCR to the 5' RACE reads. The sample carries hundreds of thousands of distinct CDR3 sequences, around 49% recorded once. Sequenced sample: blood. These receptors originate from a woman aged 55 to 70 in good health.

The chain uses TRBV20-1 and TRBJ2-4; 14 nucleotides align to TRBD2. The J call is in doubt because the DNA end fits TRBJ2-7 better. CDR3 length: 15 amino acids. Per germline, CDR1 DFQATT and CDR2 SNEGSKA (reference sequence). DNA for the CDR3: TGCAGTGCTAGAACTTCGACTAGCGGGAGGGACGAGCAGTACTTC. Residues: CSARTSTSGRDEQYF.

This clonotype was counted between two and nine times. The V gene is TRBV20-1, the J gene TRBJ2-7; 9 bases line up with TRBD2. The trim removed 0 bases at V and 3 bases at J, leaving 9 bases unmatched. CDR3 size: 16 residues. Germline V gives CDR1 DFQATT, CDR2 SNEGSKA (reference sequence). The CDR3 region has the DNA TGCAGTGCTAGAGATGGAGTAGCGGGAGAGATCTACGAGCAGTACTTC. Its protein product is CSARDGVAGEIYEQYF.

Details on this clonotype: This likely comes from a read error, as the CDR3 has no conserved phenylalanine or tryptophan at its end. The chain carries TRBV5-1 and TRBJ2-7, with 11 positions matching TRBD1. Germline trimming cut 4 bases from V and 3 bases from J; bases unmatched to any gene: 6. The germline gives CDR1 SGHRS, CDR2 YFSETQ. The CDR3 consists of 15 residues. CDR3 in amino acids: CASSLDRGLLYEQYL. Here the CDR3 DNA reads TGCGCCAGCAGCCTGGACAGGGGGCTCCTCTACGAGCAGTACTTA.

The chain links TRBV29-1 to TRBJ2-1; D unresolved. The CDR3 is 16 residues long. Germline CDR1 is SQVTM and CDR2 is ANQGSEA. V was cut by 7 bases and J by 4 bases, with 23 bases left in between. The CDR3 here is CSGGWVAETAYNEQFF. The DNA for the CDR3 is TGCAGCGGGGGATGGGTTGCGGAAACAGCTTACAATGAGCAGTTCTTC.

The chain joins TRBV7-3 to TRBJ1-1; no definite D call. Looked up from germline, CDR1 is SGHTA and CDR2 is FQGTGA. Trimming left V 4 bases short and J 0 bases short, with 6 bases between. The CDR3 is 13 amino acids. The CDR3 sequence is CASSSLVNTEAFF. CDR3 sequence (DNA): TGTGCCAGCAGCTCCCTAGTGAACACTGAAGCTTTCTTT.